The rows below give T cell receptor beta chains drawn from one sample of a study of persistence of HIV-infected CD4 T cells. These TCRs' antigens remain unknown. Sequenced by immunoSEQ multiplex PCR; TCRdb stores in-frame clones only, minus some. The repertoire holds about 28,000 clones, with 82% as singletons. The sample was CD4+ T cells sorted from PBMCs after approximately 19-hour stimulation, taken from a patient who received antiretroviral therapy. The receptors stem from an adult man with HIV who was CMV-seropositive. Both conserved end residues are part of each CDR3. A D gene is named only where the DNA matches it firmly. For some rows the clone size is stated as once, few or many, or as a class when expanded; others skip it.

j_call	d_call	clone_size	v_call	cdr3_nt	cdr3_aa
TRBJ2-2	TRBD1	.	TRBV24-1	TGTGCCACCGAAAGGAAGGACAGGGGGGCCGGGGAGCTGTTTTTT	CATERKDRGAGELFF
TRBJ2-6	.	.	TRBV6-5	TGTGCCAGCAGGGTCACTGGGGCCAACGTCCTGACTTTC	CASRVTGANVLTF
TRBJ1-1	TRBD1	few	TRBV29-1	TGCAGCGTTAATAGGGGACAGGGATATGAAGCTTTCTTT	CSVNRGQGYEAFF
TRBJ2-7	TRBD1	few	TRBV14	TGTGCCAGCAGCCAGGCCATAGGACAGGCGAGCTCCTACGAGCAGTACTTC	CASSQAIGQASSYEQYF
TRBJ1-5	TRBD1	.	TRBV15	TGTGCCACCAGCCAGGGACAGGGCCATCAGCCCCAGCATTTT	CATSQGQGHQPQHF
TRBJ2-7	.	.	TRBV28	TGTGCCAGCAGTTTAGGGTACGAGCAGTACTTC	CASSLGYEQYF
TRBJ2-5	.	.	TRBV20-1	TGCAGTGCTAGGGACGTAGGGACCCAGTACTTC	CSARDVGTQYF
TRBJ2-2	.	.	TRBV6-5	TGTGCCAGCAAGGGTATCTTAGAGCTGTTTTTT	CASKGILELFF
TRBJ2-7	TRBD1	.	TRBV7-8	TGTGCCAGCAGCTTTTTACCGGGACAGGGAATTGGCGAGCAGTACTTC	CASSFLPGQGIGEQYF
TRBJ1-1	TRBD1	once	TRBV28	TGTGCCAGCAGTCAGGACAGGACTTGGACTGAAGCTTTCTTT	CASSQDRTWTEAFF
TRBJ1-1	TRBD1	.	TRBV18	TGTGCCAGCTCCCGTGGGGACAGGGTGAACACTGAAGCTTTCTTT	CASSRGDRVNTEAFF
TRBJ2-1	TRBD1	.	TRBV9	TGTGCCAGCAGCGGGGGGACAGAACCTTACAATGAGCAGTTCTTC	CASSGGTEPYNEQFF
TRBJ1-1	.	.	TRBV7-9	TGTGCCAGCAGCACTGGCAGCCTGCAAGCTTTCTTT	CASSTGSLQAFF
TRBJ2-6	.	.	TRBV7-9	TGTGCCAGCAGCTTAGGCCCGGGCTTCAGCTCTGGGGCCAACGTCCTGACTTTC	CASSLGPGFSSGANVLTF
TRBJ2-3	.	.	TRBV5-1	TGCGCCAGCAGCGAAACAAGTAATACGCAGTATTTT	CASSETSNTQYF
TRBJ2-2	TRBD1	.	TRBV28	TGTGCCAGCAGTCGGCCTGGGGTTATCGGGACAGGGAACGCCGGGGAGCTGTTTTTT	CASSRPGVIGTGNAGELFF
TRBJ1-1	.	.	TRBV28	TGTGCCAGCAGCCTTACGGGGCCACCTCACACTGAAGCTTTCTTT	CASSLTGPPHTEAFF
TRBJ2-1	TRBD2	.	TRBV2	TGTGCCAGCAGACCACGTAGCGGGGGGGCCTACAATGAGCAGTTCTTC	CASRPRSGGAYNEQFF
TRBJ1-3	.	.	TRBV21-1	TGTGCCAGCAGCAATTCTGGATCTGGAAACACCATATATTTT	CASSNSGSGNTIYF
TRBJ2-7	.	.	TRBV12-3/TRBV12-4	TGTGCCAGCAGTCCCCGCGGCTACGAGCAGTACTTC	CASSPRGYEQYF
TRBJ1-1	.	medium-sized	TRBV7-9	TGTGCCAGCAGCTCCACAGGGACGAACACTGAAGCTTTCTTT	CASSSTGTNTEAFF
TRBJ2-7	.	.	TRBV5-1	TGCGCCAGCAGCTCCGGGACGGCGGCACAATACGAGCAGTACTTC	CASSSGTAAQYEQYF
TRBJ1-5	.	.	TRBV15	TGTGCCACCAGCAGAGGCTTGAGGACCCCGGGGGGTCAGCCCCAGCATTTT	CATSRGLRTPGGQPQHF
TRBJ1-2	.	.	TRBV18	TGTGCCAGCTCACAGGAGCAGGGTAGCCCCTATGGCTACACCTTC	CASSQEQGSPYGYTF
TRBJ2-2	.	.	TRBV7-6	TGTGCCAGCAGCATTAACAGAGGGGAGCTGTTTTTT	CASSINRGELFF
TRBJ2-2	TRBD2	.	TRBV6-5	TGTGCCAGCAGTTACTCCGGGACTACGAACACCGGGGAGCTGTTTTTT	CASSYSGTTNTGELFF
TRBJ2-5	TRBD1	.	TRBV5-4	TGTGCCAGCAGCTTGCCCGACAGGGGTACACAAGAGACCCAGTACTTC	CASSLPDRGTQETQYF
TRBJ1-2	.	once	TRBV3-1/TRBV3-2	TGTGCCAGCAGCCAAGAATTTGGGCCCTATGGCTACACCTTC	CASSQEFGPYGYTF
TRBJ1-1	.	few	TRBV6-5	TGTGCCAGCAGTTACTCGACCGGCGGGAGGAACACTGAAGCTTTCTTT	CASSYSTGGRNTEAFF
TRBJ2-3	.	.	TRBV2	TGTGCCAGCAGCCCCGGGGAGATTAGCACAGATACGCAGTATTTT	CASSPGEISTDTQYF
TRBJ2-3	TRBD2	.	TRBV10-3	TGTGCCATCACGGGAACGGGGGGACCAGATACGCAGTATTTT	CAITGTGGPDTQYF
TRBJ2-7	TRBD2	once	TRBV7-8	TGTGCCAGCAGCTTAGTCCTAGCGGGGGTGGGCGAGCAGTACTTC	CASSLVLAGVGEQYF
TRBJ2-7	.	.	TRBV5-1	TGCGCCAGCAGCCCCACTCATGCTGGACCCTACGAGCAGTACTTC	CASSPTHAGPYEQYF
TRBJ2-2	.	.	TRBV21-1	TGTGCCAGCAGGGCTAATACAGGGGAGCTGTTTTTT	CASRANTGELFF
TRBJ1-5	TRBD1	.	TRBV19	TGTGCCACAAAAGGGGGCTCCCTTAGCAATCAGCCCCAGCATTTT	CATKGGSLSNQPQHF
TRBJ2-2	TRBD2	.	TRBV7-3	TGTGCCAGCAGCTTACAAGCGGGGGGAAACACCGGGGAGCTGTTTTTT	CASSLQAGGNTGELFF
TRBJ2-3	.	.	TRBV3-1/TRBV3-2	TGTGCCAGCTCCCTCTCCGGGACTCGAAGCAGTCATACGCAGTATTTT	CASSLSGTRSSHTQYF
TRBJ2-7	.	.	TRBV24-1	TGTGCCACCAGTGATCGAACCCAGGGGAGATACGAGCAGTACTTC	CATSDRTQGRYEQYF
TRBJ2-4	.	.	TRBV7-9	TGTGCCAGCAGCTCAGACAGAGGCGGGGTAGGCATTCAGTACTTC	CASSSDRGGVGIQYF
TRBJ2-1	.	.	TRBV6-2/TRBV6-3	TGTGCCAGCAGCCTTGGTGGGGGGGCCGCGAATGAGCAGTTCTTC	CASSLGGGAANEQFF
TRBJ1-1	.	once	TRBV5-8	TGTGCCTCACGATTTGATCGGAACACTGAAGCTTTCTTT	CASRFDRNTEAFF
TRBJ2-5	TRBD2	.	TRBV5-4	TGTGCCAGCGGGGGGGGATCAGGGTTGAAAGAGACCCAGTACTTC	CASGGGSGLKETQYF
TRBJ2-1	TRBD2	.	TRBV7-8	TGTGCCAGCAGCGAACTAGCGGGGGCTTACAATGAGCAGTTCTTC	CASSELAGAYNEQFF
TRBJ1-3	.	once	TRBV15	TGTGCCACCAGCAGTAGACAGGCACCATCTGGAAACACCATATATTTT	CATSSRQAPSGNTIYF
TRBJ1-4	.	.	TRBV5-1	TGCGCCAGCAGCCGTACAGAGGATGAAAAACTGTTTTTT	CASSRTEDEKLFF
TRBJ2-2	TRBD1	.	TRBV5-1	TGCGCCAGCAGCTTGCTTCCGACAGGGACCACCGGGGAGCTGTTTTTT	CASSLLPTGTTGELFF
TRBJ1-1	.	once	TRBV29-1	TGCAGCGTAACCCCCGGACCCCGGAGGCCTGAAGCTTTCTTT	CSVTPGPRRPEAFF
TRBJ2-1	TRBD2	.	TRBV6-5	TGTGCCAGCAGCTTAACTAGCGGGGCCCCCAATGAGCAGTTCTTC	CASSLTSGAPNEQFF
TRBJ1-5	.	.	TRBV2	TGTGCCAGCAGTGAAGCGAACCGTAATCAGCCCCAGCATTTT	CASSEANRNQPQHF
TRBJ1-1	.	.	TRBV21-1	TGTGCCAGCAGCAAAGGACATCGAACTAAGGAGTGGGCTGAAGCTTTCTTT	CASSKGHRTKEWAEAFF
TRBJ1-5	TRBD1	.	TRBV2	TGTGCCAGCAGTGAAGGGACAGGGGGCGGTCAGCCCCAGCATTTT	CASSEGTGGGQPQHF